The clone carrying this TCR beta chain was seen once. Its antigen is currently unknown. This record comes from a study of response to subunit inactivated influenza vaccine. Study-level results: That few new T cells are recruited by each seasonal influenza vaccination was the authors' suggestion.

One entry per CDR3 protein results from TCRdb running MiXCR on the RT-PCR reads. The sample consists of approximately 730,000 distinct CDR3 sequences, about 15% of them appearing once. This CDR3 comprises 12 residues. Germline V gene lookup returns CDR1 ENHRY and CDR2 SYGVKD. V shed 6 bases and J shed 6 bases, with 12 bases lying between them. This TCR was sampled from a man aged 45-65 years who received an inactivated influenza vaccine. The sequenced sample was PBMCs from blood, obtained around 14 days before vaccination. The chain has TRBV10-3 and TRBJ2-7; unclear D gene. The CDR3 DNA follows: TGTGCCATCAGACAAGATCCTGGCGAGCAGTACTTC. Its protein is CAIRQDPGEQYF.